Each of the 17 T cell receptor beta chains below was sequenced from the same sample in a study of blood T cell repertoires in COVID-19. Assay: immunoSEQ multiplex PCR; the TCRdb copy retains only in-frame clones and omits some. This table has about 64,000 clones, about nine tenths appearing once. Sample: peripheral blood. These receptors came from a woman of 80 years or more with active COVID-19.

The chain carries TRBV5-6 and TRBJ1-4; 7 nucleotides match TRBD1. CDR1 SGHDT and CDR2 YYEEEE come from the germline V gene. CDR3 length: 15 residues. Trimming at V came to 7 bases and at J to 7 bases, leaving 13 bases not matched to a gene. The CDR3 spells CASGGRQGGIEKLFF. For the CDR3, the DNA is TGTGCCAGCGGAGGTCGACAGGGTGGAATTGAAAAACTGTTTTTT.

This chain connects TRBV28 to TRBJ2-5; 9 nucleotides agree with TRBD2. Per the germline V gene, CDR1 is MDHEN and CDR2 is SYDVKM. The CDR3 runs to 18 residues. Trimming at V came to 4 bases and at J to 2 bases, leaving 14 bases not matched to a gene. The CDR3 spells CASSSPPRTSVRQETQYF. Here the CDR3 DNA reads TGTGCCAGCAGTTCCCCGCCTAGGACTAGCGTTCGGCAAGAGACCCAGTACTTC. Together with reference TRBV28 and TRBJ2-5, the CDR3 gives the full variable domain: DVKVTQSSRYLVKRTGEKVFLECVQDMDHENMFWYRQDPGLGLRLIYFSYDVKMKEKGDIPEGYSVSREKKERFSLILESASTNQTSMYLCASSSPPRTSVRQETQYFGPGTRLLVL.

The rearrangement uses TRBV7-2 and TRBJ1-4; 9 bases align to TRBD1. V lost 4 bases and J lost 5; bases outside the gene matches: 11. Germline values: CDR1 SGHTA, CDR2 FQGNSA. The CDR3 spans 17 residues. The CDR3 reads CASSSTLSGTGNEKLFF. As DNA, the CDR3 is TGTGCCAGCAGCTCGACACTATCCGGGACAGGGAATGAAAAACTGTTTTTT.

The count of this clone is one. The chain uses TRBV12-5 and TRBJ1-6; the D is unclear. This CDR3 has 12 amino acids. V was trimmed by 6 bases and J by 11 bases, leaving 11 bases between them. Germline V gene lookup returns CDR1 LGHNT and CDR2 FRNRAP. DNA for the CDR3: TGTGCTAGTGGAATACAGAGGGCACCCCTCCACTTT. Translation: CASGIQRAPLHF.

In its sample, this clone was seen once. V usage is TRBV2 and J usage is TRBJ2-5, with TRBD2 matching 10 bases. Germline values: CDR1 SNHLY, CDR2 FYNNEI. V gave up 8 bases and J gave up 5 bases; unmatched junction bases: 8. The CDR3 sequence is 14 residues long. The CDR3 coding sequence is TGTGCCAGCTATTTAGCGGGAGGAGGGGAGACCCAGTACTTC. This sequence encodes CASYLAGGGETQYF.

V gene TRBV5-1 combines with J gene TRBJ1-1, with D perhaps matching TRBD1 (5 bases). The CDR3 runs to 13 residues. V shed 0 bases and J shed 7 bases, with 10 bases lying between them. In germline, CDR1 is SGHRS, CDR2 YFSETQ. The DNA of the CDR3 is TGCGCCAGCAGCTTGGCCTCTGACAGTGAAGCTTTCTTT. It codes for CASSLASDSEAFF.

This clone has a single count. The CDR3 DNA reads TGCGCCAGCAGCAGGGGTGCAGATACGCAGTATTTT. Its protein is CASSRGADTQYF. The chain has TRBV4-1 and TRBJ2-3, with a weak D call TRBD1 (5 bases). Germline CDR1 reads MGHRA; CDR2 reads YSYEKL. V lost 5 bases and J lost 4, with 7 bases in between. This CDR3 spans 12 amino acids.

The gene calls are TRBV12-5 and TRBJ2-1, with TRBD2 matching over 14 bases. The CDR3 totals 15 residues. V lost 3 bases, J lost 6 bases, and 1 base stayed unmatched. Germline assignment: CDR1 LGHNT and CDR2 FRNRAP. CDR3 amino acids: CASGFGLAGGNEQFF. For the CDR3, the DNA is TGTGCTAGTGGTTTCGGACTAGCGGGAGGCAATGAGCAGTTCTTC.

The chain carries TRBV21-1 and TRBJ2-1; the listed D gene, TRBD2, was not tested against the DNA. TRBV21-1 is a documented pseudogene. CDR3 length: 17 amino acids. The CDR3: CASSKAPMREDYNEQFF. The CDR3, as DNA: TGTGCCAGCAGCAAAGCCCCTATGCGGGAGGACTACAATGAGCAGTTCTTC.

The J gene is TRBJ2-1, the V gene TRBV7-2; TRBD2 aligns across 8 bases. V dropped 3 bases and J dropped 0; count of bases not matched to a gene: 4. The CDR3 runs to 16 residues. In germline, CDR1 is SGHTA, CDR2 FQGNSA. The DNA of the CDR3 is TGTGCCAGCAGCTTTTTAGCGGGACGCTCCTACAATGAGCAGTTCTTC. It specifies CASSFLAGRSYNEQFF. The full variable domain, in which reference TRBV7-2 and TRBJ2-1 provide the parts outside the CDR3, is GAGVSQSPSNKVTEKGKDVELRCDPISGHTALYWYRQSLGQGLEFLIYFQGNSAPDKSGLPSDRFSAERTGGSVSTLTIQRTQQEDSAVYLCASSFLAGRSYNEQFFGPGTRLTVL.

V is TRBV5-4 and J is TRBJ2-3, with D tentatively TRBD1 (6 bases). The ends were cut back, 7 bases at V and 0 bases at J, with 18 bases in the middle. Looked up from germline, CDR1 is SGHNT and CDR2 is YYREEE (reference sequence). The CDR3 sequence is 16 residues long. CDR3: CASALGGDTSTDTQYF. The DNA of the CDR3 is TGTGCCAGCGCCCTCGGTGGGGACACCAGCACAGATACGCAGTATTTT. The whole variable domain, filled in from reference TRBV5-4 and TRBJ2-3, reads ETGVTQSPTHLIKTRGQQVTLRCSSQSGHNTVSWYQQALGQGPQFIFQYYREEENGRGNFPPRFSGLQFPNYSSELNVNALELDDSALYLCASALGGDTSTDTQYFGPGTRLTVL.

The chain combines TRBV27 with TRBJ2-5, with TRBD2 as a possible D gene (5 bases). Germline V gene lookup returns CDR1 MNHEY and CDR2 SMNVEV (reference sequence). V lost 0 bases to trimming and J lost 4 bases, with 12 bases between them. The CDR3 sequence is 15 residues long. The CDR3 nucleotides are TGTGCCAGCAGTTTATCCCTAGGAGGTGGAGAGACCCAGTACTTC. Amino acid sequence: CASSLSLGGGETQYF.

J is TRBJ1-2 and V is TRBV19, with a weak D call TRBD1 (5 bases). V was pared by 3 bases and J by 2 bases, with 10 bases between. This CDR3 comprises 14 residues. Germline CDR1 and CDR2: LNHDA and SQIVND (reference sequence). The CDR3 sequence: CASSIDSANYGYTF. As DNA, the CDR3 is TGTGCCAGTAGTATCGACAGCGCAAACTATGGCTACACCTTC.

CDR3 nucleotides: TGTGCCAGCAGCCTTCACCCTAGCAGCTCCTACGAGCAGTACGTC. It translates to CASSLHPSSSYEQYV. The chain couples TRBV7-2 to TRBJ2-7, with D perhaps matching TRBD2 (5 bases). CDR3 length: 15 amino acids. The V gene lost 5 bases and the J gene lost 0 bases, with 14 bases spanning the gap. Germline V gene lookup returns CDR1 SGHTA and CDR2 FQGNSA.

This clone was detected ten times or more. The chain has TRBV19 and TRBJ2-3, with 8 nucleotides matching TRBD2. The germline gives CDR1 LNHDA, CDR2 SQIVND (reference sequence). The CDR3 spans 14 residues. Trimming took 4 bases from V and 0 from J; bases not matched to a gene: 0. The CDR3 here is CASSKRESTDTQYF. DNA for the CDR3: TGTGCCAGTAGTAAGCGGGAGAGCACAGATACGCAGTATTTT. The variable domain in full, with the rest retrieved from reference TRBV19 and TRBJ2-3, is DGGITQSPKYLFRKEGQNVTLSCEQNLNHDAMYWYRQDPGQGLRLIYYSQIVNDFQKGDIAEGYSVSREKKESFPLTVTSAQKNPTAFYLCASSKRESTDTQYFGPGTRLTVL.

J is TRBJ2-1 and V is TRBV19; TRBD2 matches 8 bases. The CDR3 runs to 15 residues. Per the germline V gene, CDR1 is LNHDA and CDR2 is SQIVND (reference sequence). Unmatched junction bases numbered 8, after V lost 5 bases and J lost 5 bases. The CDR3: CASSALGLVDNEQFF. The CDR3 coding sequence is TGTGCCAGTAGTGCATTGGGACTAGTTGACAATGAGCAGTTCTTC.

The chain carries TRBV7-8 and TRBJ2-7, with TRBD1 identical over 11 bases. The germline gives CDR1 SGHVS, CDR2 FQNEAQ. The CDR3 is made up of 15 amino acids. V gave up 5 bases and J gave up 2 bases; unmatched junction bases: 5. In nucleotides, the CDR3 is TGTGCCAGCAGCGATCCGGGACAGGGGGCCTACGAGCAGTACTTC. It encodes CASSDPGQGAYEQYF.